The rows below give T cell receptor beta chains drawn from one sample of a study of Ad26.COV2.S vaccination and SARS-CoV-2 variants. The protocol was immunoSEQ multiplex PCR, while the TCRdb copy is restricted to in-frame clones and leaves out a portion. This table holds 350,000 to 550,000 clones, roughly nine tenths found once. The sample in question was peripheral blood, obtained in a trial of Ad26.COV2.S vaccine versus placebo. The receptors come from a person aged 18-65 years who received the Ad26.COV2.S COVID-19 vaccine or a placebo. Each CDR3 is given with its conserved first and last residue. A D gene is named only where the DNA matches it firmly. Clone size is given for some rows only: seen once, a few or many times, or a class if the clone is expanded.

clone size,V gene,D gene,J gene,CDR3 protein,CDR3 DNA
few,TRBV5-1,NA,TRBJ1-1,CASSSGGATEAFF,TGCGCCAGCAGCTCCGGGGGCGCGACTGAAGCTTTCTTT
NA,TRBV19,NA,TRBJ1-6,CAVLGDPSSPLHF,TGTGCCGTTCTGGGGGATCCGAGTTCACCCCTCCACTTT
NA,TRBV7-3,NA,TRBJ2-3,CASSPYGTSWDTQYF,TGTGCCAGCAGCCCATATGGGACGTCTTGGGATACGCAGTATTTT
NA,TRBV6-5,NA,TRBJ2-2,CASSEQTYTGELFF,TGTGCCAGCAGCGAGCAGACGTACACCGGGGAGCTGTTTTTT
NA,TRBV27,TRBD2,TRBJ2-1,CASSLLPSGSRNNEQFF,TGTGCCAGCAGTTTATTGCCTAGCGGGAGCAGGAACAATGAGCAGTTCTTC
once,TRBV5-1,NA,TRBJ2-6,CASSLVLTSSGANVLTF,TGCGCCAGCAGCTTGGTCTTGACCTCGTCGGGGGCCAACGTCCTGACTTTC
NA,TRBV19,NA,TRBJ1-2,CASSAPGNHGYTF,TGTGCCAGTAGTGCCCCAGGAAACCATGGCTACACCTTC
NA,TRBV5-1,NA,TRBJ1-5,CASRGGGQNSDQPQHF,TGCGCCAGCAGGGGAGGTGGCCAAAACTCAGATCAGCCCCAGCATTTT
NA,TRBV12-5,TRBD2,TRBJ2-1,CASGSGTSGEYNEQFF,TGTGCTAGTGGTTCAGGGACTAGCGGGGAATACAATGAGCAGTTCTTC
NA,TRBV11-2,NA,TRBJ1-4,CASSSPQLGGKLFF,TGTGCCAGCAGCTCCCCTCAGTTAGGGGGGAAACTGTTTTTT
NA,TRBV6-5,NA,TRBJ2-7,CASTGLGGYEQYF,TGTGCCAGCACCGGTTTAGGGGGCTACGAGCAGTACTTC
NA,TRBV5-4,NA,TRBJ2-3,CASSLSRGGSTDTQYF,TGTGCCAGCAGCTTGTCCCGGGGTGGGAGCACAGATACGCAGTATTTT
NA,TRBV10-3,TRBD2,TRBJ2-3,CAISESRGPVGGLAATDTQYF,TGTGCCATCAGTGAGTCACGTGGTCCGGTCGGGGGACTAGCGGCCACAGATACGCAGTATTTT
NA,TRBV27,NA,TRBJ2-3,CASSLRSPRGDTQYF,TGTGCCAGCAGTTTAAGGTCCCCAAGGGGAGATACGCAGTATTTT